A selection of T cell receptor beta chains follows, all from one sample in a study of T cells of healthy individuals. MiXCR, run by TCRdb on the 5' RACE reads, gives a single entry per CDR3 protein. The top ten hold 15% to 20% of the sample, which has approximately 50,000 distinct CDR3 sequences, around 15% seen once. These receptor sequences come from a human donor in good health. The CDR3 runs from the conserved cysteine through the conserved F or W. D genes are given only for firm matches. Part of the rows lack a size; the others show once, few, many or a class for expanded clones.

TRBJ2-5 TRBV7-2 NA many TGTGCCAGCAGTGCTCCCCCCGGCTCTCTAGAGACCCAGTACTTC CASSAPPGSLETQYF
TRBJ2-2 TRBV12-5 NA NA TGTGCTAGTGGTTTGTCGGCAGGGAACACCGGGGAGCTGTTTTTT CASGLSAGNTGELFF
TRBJ2-1 TRBV4-3 NA many TGCGCCAGCAGCCAAGATTGGGTCGGGGGTCAGCCCAATGAGCAGTTCTTC CASSQDWVGGQPNEQFF
TRBJ2-3 TRBV20-1 TRBD2 many TGCAGTGCTCTAGCGGGGGGGCCAGATACGCAGTATTTT CSALAGGPDTQYF
TRBJ1-5 TRBV20-1 NA NA TGCAGTGCGGGGGACCAGCCCCAGCATTTT CSAGDQPQHF
TRBJ1-4 TRBV11-2 TRBD1 NA TGTGCCAGCAGCGCGGACAGGGGATTTAATGAAAAACTGTTTTTT CASSADRGFNEKLFF
TRBJ1-5 TRBV12-3/TRBV12-4 NA NA TGTGCCAGCATGAACAGGGTATCGTATAGCAATCAGCCCCAGCATTTT CASMNRVSYSNQPQHF
TRBJ1-1 TRBV7-2 NA many TGTGCCAGCAGCCTAAACGTGGGAGCTTTCTTT CASSLNVGAFF
TRBJ2-5 TRBV9 NA few TGTGCCAGCAGCGTAGTTGGACAGAGAAAAGAGACCCAGTACTTC CASSVVGQRKETQYF
TRBJ1-1 TRBV7-2 NA NA TGTGCCAGCAGCTTCTCTGGGGACACTGAAGCTTTCTTT CASSFSGDTEAFF